A single sample is the source of the 21 T cell receptor beta chains below, sequenced in a study of shared clonotypes between healthy human individuals. Assay used: immunoSEQ multiplex PCR; TCRdb lists only in-frame clones, some missing. The repertoire holds 2,500,000 or so clones, with roughly 90% as singletons. The sample comprised naive CD4+ T cells from PBMCs. Subset given: CD45RA+ positively selected. The receptors were gathered from a man between 18 and 35 years old in good health. Some clones in this sample may be carry-over from other donors' samples.

The J gene is TRBJ2-2, the V gene TRBV28, with a weak D call TRBD2 (6 bases). The CDR3 is 15 residues long. V was shortened by 7 bases and J by 3 bases, with 15 bases between the two germline ends. Germline assignment: CDR1 MDHEN and CDR2 SYDVKM. CDR3 in DNA: TGTGCCAGCACAAAAACCGGGGGAGACACCGGGGAGCTGTTTTTT. It codes for CASTKTGGDTGELFF.

V and J are TRBV7-9 and TRBJ2-5; 9 bases map to TRBD1. The CDR3 spans 14 residues. Losses at the gene ends were 3 bases for V and 3 bases for J; bases not matched to a gene: 2. Germline V CDR1 and CDR2: SEHNR, FQNEAQ (reference sequence). The CDR3 reads CASSLGQGKETQYF. The CDR3, as DNA: TGTGCCAGCAGCTTGGGACAGGGTAAAGAGACCCAGTACTTC.

This clone was counted a single time. Other nucleotide sequences from this sample produce the same CDR3. The chain employs TRBV2 and TRBJ2-1, with D possibly matching TRBD2 (5 bases). V shed 4 bases and J shed 0 bases, with 7 bases lying between them. The germline gives CDR1 SNHLY, CDR2 FYNNEI. The CDR3 runs 14 residues. CDR3 residues: CASSGGSSYNEQFF. Here the CDR3 DNA reads TGTGCCAGCAGTGGAGGGAGCTCCTACAATGAGCAGTTCTTC. Variable domain in full (rest from reference TRBV2 and TRBJ2-1): EPEVTQTPSHQVTQMGQEVILRCVPISNHLYFYWYRQILGQKVEFLVSFYNNEISEKSEIFDDQFSVERPDGSNFTLKIRSTKLEDSAMYFCASSGGSSYNEQFFGPGTRLTVL.

This clone appeared a single time. The chain recombines TRBV6-6 with TRBJ1-1, with D possibly matching TRBD1 (6 bases). The CDR3 has 14 residues. CDR1 is MNHNY, CDR2 SVGAGI, per germline (reference sequence). The V end was cut by 5 bases, the J end by 3 bases, with 13 bases between. The CDR3 is CASSQQGGDTEAFF. The CDR3, as DNA: TGTGCCAGCAGTCAACAGGGAGGGGACACTGAAGCTTTCTTT.

This sequence joins TRBV28 and TRBJ2-4; 7 bases line up with TRBD1. The germline CDR1 and CDR2 sequences are MDHEN and SYDVKM. V trimming: 5 bases; J trimming: 4 bases; junction bases outside the gene matches: 5. The CDR3 runs to 14 residues. The CDR3 nucleotides read TGTGCCAGCAGTCAGACAGGGCCTAAAAACATTCAGTACTTC. Residues: CASSQTGPKNIQYF.

This sequence joins TRBV7-2 and TRBJ2-3; 10 bases are shared with TRBD1. J was trimmed by 3 bases and V by 0 bases; bases with no gene match: 6. Per the germline V gene, CDR1 is SGHTA and CDR2 is FQGNSA. This CDR3 region has 17 residues. The CDR3 reads CASSLAIRTGGTDTQYF. The DNA for the CDR3 is TGTGCCAGCAGCTTAGCGATAAGGACAGGGGGGACAGATACGCAGTATTTT.

The chain recombines TRBV7-3 with TRBJ2-1; weak D call: TRBD2 (6 bases). Germline loops: CDR1 SGHTA, CDR2 FQGTGA. This CDR3 is built from 14 residues. Trimming cost V 5 bases and J 10 bases, with 18 bases left between them. The CDR3 nucleotides are TGTGCCAGCAGCCTCCTCGGGACCGCGGGGGAGCAGTTCTTC. It translates to CASSLLGTAGEQFF. Drawing the rest from reference TRBV7-3 and TRBJ2-1, the complete variable domain is GAGVSQTPSNKVTEKGKYVELRCDPISGHTALYWYRQSLGQGPEFLIYFQGTGAADDSGLPNDRFFAVRPEGSVSTLKIQRTERGDSAVYLCASSLLGTAGEQFFGPGTRLTVL.

The chain is built from TRBV4-2 and TRBJ1-1, with a possible D match to TRBD1 (5 bases). Germline lookup yields CDR1 LGHNA and CDR2 YNFKEQ. This CDR3 comprises 18 residues. V lost 1 base to trimming and J lost 2 bases, with 20 bases between them. In DNA, the CDR3 is TGTGCCAGCAGCCAAGCCTGGACCCGGGACGGGAGAAACACTGAAGCTTTCTTT. Residues: CASSQAWTRDGRNTEAFF.

V usage is TRBV7-6 and J usage is TRBJ2-7, with 7 bases aligning to TRBD1. V was clipped by 1 base and J by 3 bases; unmatched bases: 3. Germline V CDR1 and CDR2: SGHVS, FNYEAQ. The CDR3 covers 14 residues. CDR3 region: CASSLVRDSYEQYF. CDR3 nucleotide sequence: TGTGCCAGCAGCTTAGTCCGGGACAGCTACGAGCAGTACTTC.

The DNA of the CDR3 is TGTGCCAGCAAATTGGAGGGACAGGGGGCCTACGAGCAGTACTTC. Encoded protein: CASKLEGQGAYEQYF. The J gene is TRBJ2-7, the V gene TRBV2; TRBD1 agrees at 11 bases. The CDR3 loop spans 15 amino acids. The germline gives CDR1 SNHLY, CDR2 FYNNEI. V dropped 7 bases and J dropped 2; count of bases not matched to a gene: 7.

This rearrangement joins TRBV5-4 to TRBJ2-2, with TRBD2 identical over 9 bases. Germline trimming cut 2 bases from V and 4 bases from J; bases unmatched to any gene: 6. CDR3 size: 16 residues. The germline V gene encodes CDR1 SGHNT and CDR2 YYREEE (reference sequence). The CDR3: CASSFGTSFGTGELFF. As DNA, the CDR3 is TGTGCCAGCAGCTTCGGGACTAGCTTCGGCACCGGGGAGCTGTTTTTT.

V and J are TRBV6-1 and TRBJ1-2; no firm D call. Trimming cost V 5 bases and J 1 base, with 5 bases left between them. Germline V gene sequence: CDR1 MNHNS, CDR2 SASEGT. The CDR3 is 12 residues long. The CDR3 DNA is TGTGCCAGCAGTCGGGATAACTATGGCTACACCTTC. Translated: CASSRDNYGYTF.

In its sample, this clone was seen once. This chain connects TRBV7-3 to TRBJ2-2; D remains unclear. This CDR3 contains 16 residues. V lost 2 bases and J lost 0, with 10 bases in between. The germline V gene has CDR1 SGHTA and CDR2 FQGTGA. The CDR3 reads CASSLRGKPNTGELFF. The CDR3 DNA reads as TGTGCCAGCAGCTTACGTGGCAAGCCGAACACCGGGGAGCTGTTTTTT.

The chain carries TRBV5-1 and TRBJ1-3; 11 bases match TRBD1. The CDR3 is 16 amino acids. Unmatched junction bases numbered 3, after V lost 2 bases and J lost 2 bases. CDR1 and CDR2 (germline): SGHRS, YFSETQ. The CDR3 region is CASSLPGQGAGNTIYF. CDR3 bases: TGCGCCAGCAGCTTACCGGGACAGGGGGCTGGAAACACCATATATTTT.

The chain couples TRBV30 to TRBJ2-7; D not certain. The CDR3 covers 14 residues. V lost 1 base, J lost 2 bases, and 12 bases lay in between. Germline assignment: CDR1 GTSNPN and CDR2 SVGIG (reference sequence). CDR3 DNA sequence: TGTGCCTGGAGTGGGCCAGCGCTGACCTACGAGCAGTACTTC. Translation gives CAWSGPALTYEQYF.

V and J are TRBV4-3 and TRBJ1-1; tentative D call: TRBD1 (6 bases). This CDR3 is 14 amino acids long. Trimming removed 1 base from V and 8 bases from J, with 14 bases in between. CDR1 and CDR2 (germline): LGHNA, YSLEER. The CDR3 DNA is TGCGCCAGCAGCCAAGCAGAGACTAGGGGGGAAGCTTTCTTT. It is translated as CASSQAETRGEAFF.

V and J are TRBV29-1 and TRBJ2-5; no clear D. The length of the CDR3 is 15 residues. V was shortened by 3 bases and J by 5 bases, with 19 bases between the two germline ends. CDR1 is SQVTM, CDR2 ANQGSEA, per germline. This CDR3 is CSVDQHPSIQETQYF. The DNA for the CDR3 is TGCAGCGTTGATCAACACCCTTCAATCCAGGAGACCCAGTACTTC. The full variable domain, completed using reference TRBV29-1 and TRBJ2-5, is SAVISQKPSRDICQRGTSLTIQCQVDSQVTMMFWYRQQPGQSLTLIATANQGSEATYESGFVIDKFPISRPNLTFSTLTVSNMSPEDSSIYLCSVDQHPSIQETQYFGPGTRLLVL.

As regards this clone: Other nucleotide sequences in the sample specify the same CDR3. V usage is TRBV28 and J usage is TRBJ2-3; TRBD2 matches at 7 bases. Germline CDR1 MDHEN, CDR2 SYDVKM. This CDR3 region has 14 residues. Trimming took 6 bases from V and 1 from J; bases not matched to a gene: 4. The CDR3 spells CASSPSGGTDTQYF. The DNA of the CDR3 is TGTGCCAGCAGCCCCAGCGGGGGCACAGATACGCAGTATTTT.

The rearrangement uses TRBV6-1 and TRBJ2-7, with D possibly being TRBD2 (5 bases). Germline V CDR1 and CDR2: MNHNS, SASEGT. The CDR3 sequence is 13 residues long. V was trimmed by 5 bases and J by 3 bases, leaving 11 bases between them. CDR3 nucleotide sequence: TGTGCCAGCAGTCGGGGTCCAGGCTACGAGCAGTACTTC. This encodes CASSRGPGYEQYF.

The chain couples TRBV6-1 to TRBJ1-4, with TRBD1 matching 7 bases. With V trimmed by 8 bases and J by 5 bases, 5 bases remained unmatched. The CDR3 is 13 amino acids. The V gene's germline CDR1 is MNHNS and CDR2 SASEGT. CDR3 bases: TGTGCCAGCGGGGGACAGTCAAATGAAAAACTGTTTTTT. It specifies CASGGQSNEKLFF.

The chain joins TRBV5-1 to TRBJ2-3; 12 positions agree with TRBD2. V dropped 6 bases and J dropped 5; count of bases not matched to a gene: 10. CDR3 length: 16 residues. Germline V CDR1 and CDR2: SGHRS, YFSETQ. CDR3 protein: CASTFGPSGRGDTQYF. CDR3 nucleotide sequence: TGCGCCAGCACCTTCGGCCCTAGCGGGAGGGGAGATACGCAGTATTTT.